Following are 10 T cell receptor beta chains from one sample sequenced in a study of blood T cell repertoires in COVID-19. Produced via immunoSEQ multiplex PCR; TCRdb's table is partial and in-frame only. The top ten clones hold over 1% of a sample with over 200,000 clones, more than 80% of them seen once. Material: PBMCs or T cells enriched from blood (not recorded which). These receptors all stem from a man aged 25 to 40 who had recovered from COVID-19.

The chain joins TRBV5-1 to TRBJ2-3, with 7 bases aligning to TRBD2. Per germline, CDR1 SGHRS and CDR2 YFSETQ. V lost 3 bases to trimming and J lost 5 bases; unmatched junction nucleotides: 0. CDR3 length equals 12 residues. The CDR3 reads CASSSGGDTQYF. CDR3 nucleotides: TGCGCCAGCAGCTCGGGGGGAGATACGCAGTATTTT.

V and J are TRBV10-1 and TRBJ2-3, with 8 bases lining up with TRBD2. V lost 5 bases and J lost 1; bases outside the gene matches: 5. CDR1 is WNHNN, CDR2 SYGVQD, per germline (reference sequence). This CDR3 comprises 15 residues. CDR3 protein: CASSIAGTGTDTQYF. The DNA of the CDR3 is TGCGCCAGCAGTATAGCGGGAACCGGCACAGATACGCAGTATTTT.

CDR3 protein: CASSSKDRGRSPLHF. CDR3 nucleotides: TGTGCCAGCAGTTCTAAGGACAGGGGGAGGTCACCCCTCCACTTT. The rearrangement uses TRBV28 and TRBJ1-6; 10 bases are a match to TRBD1. Germline V gives CDR1 MDHEN, CDR2 SYDVKM. This CDR3 has 15 residues. V lost 4 bases and J lost 10; bases outside the gene matches: 7.

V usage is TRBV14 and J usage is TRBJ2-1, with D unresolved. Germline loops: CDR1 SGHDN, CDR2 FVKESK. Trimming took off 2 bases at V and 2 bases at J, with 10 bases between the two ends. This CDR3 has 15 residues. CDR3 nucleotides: TGTGCCAGCAGCCAATTTGCCCAGACCTACAATGAGCAGTTCTTC. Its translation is CASSQFAQTYNEQFF. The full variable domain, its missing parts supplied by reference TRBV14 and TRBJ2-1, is EAGVTQFPSHSVIEKGQTVTLRCDPISGHDNLYWYRRVMGKEIKFLLHFVKESKQDESGMPNNRFLAERTGGTYSTLKVQPAELEDSGVYFCASSQFAQTYNEQFFGPGTRLTVL.

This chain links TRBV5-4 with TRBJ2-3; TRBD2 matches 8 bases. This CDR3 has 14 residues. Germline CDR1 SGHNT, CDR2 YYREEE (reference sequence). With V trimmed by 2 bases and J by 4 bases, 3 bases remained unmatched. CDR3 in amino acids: CASSLAGVPDTQYF. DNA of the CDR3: TGTGCCAGCAGCTTAGCGGGGGTACCAGATACGCAGTATTTT. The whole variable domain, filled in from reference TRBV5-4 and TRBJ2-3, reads ETGVTQSPTHLIKTRGQQVTLRCSSQSGHNTVSWYQQALGQGPQFIFQYYREEENGRGNFPPRFSGLQFPNYSSELNVNALELDDSALYLCASSLAGVPDTQYFGPGTRLTVL.

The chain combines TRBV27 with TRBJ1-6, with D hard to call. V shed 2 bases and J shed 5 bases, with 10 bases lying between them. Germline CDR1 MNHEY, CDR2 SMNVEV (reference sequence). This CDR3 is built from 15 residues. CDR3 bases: TGTGCCAGCAGTTTACAAACAGTCCATAATTCACCCCTCCACTTT. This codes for CASSLQTVHNSPLHF.

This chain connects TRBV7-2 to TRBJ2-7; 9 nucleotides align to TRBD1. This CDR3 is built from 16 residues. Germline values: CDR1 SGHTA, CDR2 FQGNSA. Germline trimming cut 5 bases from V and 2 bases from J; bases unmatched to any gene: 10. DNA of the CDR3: TGTGCCAGCAGCCCGGATTCCGGACAGGGGACCTACGAGCAGTACTTC. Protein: CASSPDSGQGTYEQYF.

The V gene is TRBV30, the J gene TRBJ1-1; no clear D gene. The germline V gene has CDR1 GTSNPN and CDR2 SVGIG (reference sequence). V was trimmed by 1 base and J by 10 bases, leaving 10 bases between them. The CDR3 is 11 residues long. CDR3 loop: CAWSAQVGAFF. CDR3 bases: TGTGCCTGGAGTGCCCAGGTTGGAGCTTTCTTT.

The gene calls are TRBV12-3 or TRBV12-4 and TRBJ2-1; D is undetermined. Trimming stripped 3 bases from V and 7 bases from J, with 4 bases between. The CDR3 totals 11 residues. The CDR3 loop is CASSFANEQFF. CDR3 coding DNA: TGTGCCAGCAGTTTTGCGAATGAGCAGTTCTTC.

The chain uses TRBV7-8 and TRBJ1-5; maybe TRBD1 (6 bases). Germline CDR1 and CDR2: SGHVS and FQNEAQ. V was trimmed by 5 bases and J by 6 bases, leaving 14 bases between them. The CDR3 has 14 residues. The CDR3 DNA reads TGTGCCAGCAGCCCAATTGACAGGCGTCAGCCCCAGCATTTT. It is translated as CASSPIDRRQPQHF.